This T cell receptor (beta chain) was documented in a study of shared clonotypes between healthy human individuals. Study-wide results and limits: In having few donors, the study represented limited genetic and exposure-history diversity.

As regards this clone: Its specificity is not known.

None of the donors, who were healthy HIV-negative adults, had recently had acute infections or vaccinations. Germline V gene sequence: CDR1 MGHDK, CDR2 SYGVNS. The V end was cut by 4 bases, the J end by 10 bases, with 14 bases between. CDR3 length: 14 residues. Ten immunoSEQ deep assay plates were used to sequence the DNA of unsorted PBMCs. Authors' analysis steps: Filtering was not the same, since immunoSEQ gave junction-only sequences without quality scores. Some clones are missing from TCRdb's copy, which holds only in-frame ones; the method was immunoSEQ multiplex PCR. That table is the source of V, J and clone size, and D and trimming were worked out from the DNA. Among 470,000 or so clones listed, 70% to 80% were seen once.

The sequencing sample was made of PBMCs. This TCR was sampled from a woman aged 40 to 55 in good health. Some clones in this sample may be carry-over from other donors' samples. The chain has TRBV25-1 and TRBJ1-6; D perhaps matches TRBD1 (6 bases). This CDR3 is CASSATLQGSPLHF. DNA of the CDR3: TGTGCCAGCAGTGCCACACTTCAGGGGTCACCCCTCCACTTT.